This T cell receptor beta chain appears in the sequencing data of a study of post-analysis software for immune sequencing data. At the level of the study: The patients showed relapsing-remitting, secondary progressive and progressive-relapsing multiple sclerosis courses. Study outcomes and limitations: Relative to controls, patients with multiple sclerosis showed significantly lower normalized Chao1 diversity. Strong co-clustering by F measure linked samples that shared a preparation batch. Higher frequency in patients than in controls was seen for five TRBV segments, with TRBV5-6, TRBV5-1 and TRBV20-1 among them.

cDNA libraries for TCR beta contained unique molecular identifiers. Each CDR3 protein gets one entry after TCRdb re-called the PCR reads with MiXCR. The sample includes about 570,000 distinct CDR3 sequences, 30% to 40% seen only once; the top ten take under 7%. The CDR3 covers 17 residues. Trimming shortened V by 1 base and J by 0 bases, and 13 bases separated the two germline ends. CDR1 and CDR2 from the germline V gene are SGDLS and YYNGEE. Comments on this clonotype: The antigen remains unidentified.

The J gene is TRBJ2-2, the V gene TRBV9, with TRBD1 as a possible D gene (5 bases). The receptor's source is a girl under 18 with multiple sclerosis. The source material was blood. For the CDR3, the DNA is TGTGCCAGCAGCGTATCTCCCTCAGGGTCGAACACCGGGGAGCTGTTTTTT. This translates into CASSVSPSGSNTGELFF.